This TCR beta chain was retrieved from a study of TIL therapy for anti-PD-1-resistant metastatic lung cancer. V was clipped by 0 bases and J by 1 base; unmatched bases: 8. The CDR3 spans 19 residues. Germline-derived CDR1 and CDR2 are MGHRA and YSYEKL. Time point given: pre-treatment sample, taken before nivolumab and TIL therapy. The tumor samples were excised metastases, mostly pleural nodules or supraclavicular lymph nodes. Patients then received nivolumab; progressors got lymphodepletion, TIL and IL-2. The libraries were made with immunoSEQ v3. Survey-level samples got approximately 1.8 million read pairs; deep-level samples got roughly 5-6.5 million. Some clones are missing from TCRdb's copy, which holds only in-frame ones; the method was immunoSEQ multiplex PCR. This table has roughly 92,000 clones, roughly two thirds appearing once.

This receptor was identified in a person aged 25 to 85 with non-small cell lung cancer. The sequenced sample was tumor tissue, obtained at baseline. This sequence joins TRBV4-1 and TRBJ2-3, with 12 bases fitting TRBD2. The DNA for the CDR3 is TGCGCCAGCAGCCAAGAAAGGCTCGGACTAGCGGGACGCACAGATACGCAGTATTTT. Translation gives CASSQERLGLAGRTDTQYF.